This T cell receptor beta chain emerged from a study of long-term antiretroviral therapy in people with HIV (dated by TCRdb to between 2021 and 2022). Concerning the study at large: Collection of the earliest samples took place about a decade ahead of the 2015 WHO recommendation for immediate ART, at a time when ART was typically delayed until CD4 counts fell. Whether ART initiation and durable HIV suppression were associated with changes in peripheral blood TRB repertoire composition and diversity was tested in a retrospective serial study. A total of 192 cryopreserved PBMC samples were contributed to the cohort by 30 adults with confirmed HIV infection, with samples collected serially over a mean of around 6 years (range 1-12). Among the 30 or so participants with HIV, over nine were female. No cross-contamination during QIAcube processing was seen in test extractions of a monoclonal T-cell line run alongside a few dozen polyclonal samples.

Inclusion was restricted to participants for whom at least one PBMC sample before ART initiation and at least two post-ART samples were available. Treatment was received in the United States of America by all participants with HIV. Before DNA extraction, cryopreserved samples of about 0.95-10 million PBMC were thawed and washed. At the time of the earliest PBMC sample, participants with HIV were aged between roughly 23 and 60 years. Each participant contributed PBMC samples from 1-4 timepoints before ART initiation and 2-8 timepoints after ART initiation, with a median of 7 samples. Serial HIV viral load, CD4+ T-cell count, ART history and demographic data were obtained for every participant. Genomic DNA was extracted from unsorted PBMC with a Qiagen kit on a QIAcube, processed in batches of 12 samples. Regarding this clone: Its antigen is not yet known. No much larger clone exists at a distance of one base, and base qualities are not known.

Overall results and qualifications from the work: Starting ART was linked to a significant rise in TRB diversity, yet even with long-term ART the diversity remained significantly lower than in transplant donor controls. Limited PBMC availability meant only the TCR beta chain was sequenced, without alpha chain pairing. The samples span the years 2004 to 2017, and the ART regimens used at that time may not be as effective as current regimens. Inferences about post-ART repertoire changes are limited because no data were available on ART adherence, viral resistance or therapy changes. Expanded TRB clones identified before ART initiation dominated the repertoire at all time points, although this dominance fluctuated and declined in many PLHIV after ART. Unsorted PBMC were profiled instead of sorted CD4+ and CD8+ T cells because pre-ART samples had limited cell numbers. HIV repertoires had narrower CDR3 length ranges than controls, and the network structure suggested an antigen-experienced repertoire that shifted only slightly toward naive after ART.

CDR1 and CDR2, looked up from the germline V gene, are SNHLY and FYNNEI. There are 14 amino acids in the CDR3, from cysteine to phenylalanine inclusive. Only CDR3 DNA remains: 42 bases, in frame from the first base. The V and J ends are trimmed by 4 bases and 0 bases, leaving 7 bases between them. The immunoSEQ hsTCRB v3.0 assay was used at survey level resolution for TRB variable region sequencing. The targeted TRB sequencing depth was 40,000-50,000 T-cell genomes per sample. TRB libraries were pooled and sequenced on an Illumina MiSeq using a v3 150-cycle kit. Per the original workflow: Repertoire analysis was run in R within a reproducible Nextflow workflow that covered QC, data transformation and analysis. LymphoSeq2, an R package for exploring AIRR-Seq data, was used to implement custom analyses. Several samples that yielded fewer than 5000 total TRB sequences were excluded, so that approximately 170 HIV repertoires were analyzed. Among the 180 to 200 retained HIV repertoires, under 65 were collected before ART initiation and around 130 after ART initiation. Repertoires were downsampled to 5000 TRB nucleotide sequences, with summary statistics averaged over 100 downsampling iterations. Only TRB sequences with CDR3 regions of at least seven amino acids were retained for analysis. Diversity was measured with a Shannon entropy-derived clonality score and the Gini coefficient. Repertoire networks linked the top 5000 CDR3 amino acid sequences whenever two sequences differed by an edit distance of one. For TRB CDR3 amino acid sequences, GLIPH2 was used to predict antigen specificity groups and MHC restriction. CDR3 amino acid sequences were matched against VDJdb and McPAS-TCR to flag known CMV, EBV, HIV or tissue antigen associations. Pre-ART, post-ART and control groups were compared with Wilcoxon signed-rank tests and Holm-Bonferroni correction. TCRdb provides this immuneACCESS table in a form limited to in-frame rearrangements. Some clones are lacking; in checked studies, under half of them reflect an unresolved V gene, and why the rest are absent is not known. V and J calls and clone size follow that table, whereas D and trimming were derived from the DNA. Here the sample has around 34,000 clones; around 79% occur a single time. Of the sample, about 3.5% is held by the ten largest clones.

Rearrangement joined TRBV2 to TRBJ2-1, with no D gene named confidently. This sequence originates from a man over 45 with HIV. The sample consisted of unsorted PBMCs, taken 3 years after starting antiretroviral therapy. The nucleotide sequence is given as TGTGCCAGCAGTGTGGGCCTCTCCTACAATGAGCAGTTCTTC. It specifies CASSVGLSYNEQFF.